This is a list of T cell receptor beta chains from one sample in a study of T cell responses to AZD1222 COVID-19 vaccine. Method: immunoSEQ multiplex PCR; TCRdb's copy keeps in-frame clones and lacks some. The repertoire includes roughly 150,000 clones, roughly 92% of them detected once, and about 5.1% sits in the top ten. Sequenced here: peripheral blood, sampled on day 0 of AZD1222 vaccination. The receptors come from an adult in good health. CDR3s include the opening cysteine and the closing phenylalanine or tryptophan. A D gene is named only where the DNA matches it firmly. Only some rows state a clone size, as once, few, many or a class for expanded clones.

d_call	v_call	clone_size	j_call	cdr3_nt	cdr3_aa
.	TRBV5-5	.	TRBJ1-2	.	CASSLLTFGQGYTF
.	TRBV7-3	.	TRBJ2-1	TGTGCCAGCAGCTTCGATACAAACAATGAGCAGTTCTTC	CASSFDTNNEQFF
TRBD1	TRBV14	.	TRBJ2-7	TGTGCCAGCAGCCAGCAAACAGTCGGGACAGGCTACGAGCAGTACTTC	CASSQQTVGTGYEQYF
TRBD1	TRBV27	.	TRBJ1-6	TGTGCCAGCAGCCCCTCGGGACAGGGGGTAGATTCACCCCTCCACTTT	CASSPSGQGVDSPLHF
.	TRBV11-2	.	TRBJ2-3	TGTGCCAGCAGCCCATCCGGGACCGATAGTACGCAGTATTTT	CASSPSGTDSTQYF
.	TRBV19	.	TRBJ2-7	TGTGCCAGCGACGGGGGATACGAGCAGTACTTC	CASDGGYEQYF
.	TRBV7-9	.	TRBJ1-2	TGTGCCAGCAGCTCCATAGCAGCTAGGGATGGCTACACCTTC	CASSSIAARDGYTF
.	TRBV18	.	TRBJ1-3	TGTGCCAGCTCACCAGCGGTCTCTGGAAACACCATATATTTT	CASSPAVSGNTIYF
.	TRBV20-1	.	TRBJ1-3	TGCAGTGCTAGTCGGGGGGCAAGAGGAAACACCATATATTTT	CSASRGARGNTIYF
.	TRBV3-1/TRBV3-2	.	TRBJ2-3	TGTGCCAGCAGCCTAATCGGCACAGATACGCAGTATTTT	CASSLIGTDTQYF
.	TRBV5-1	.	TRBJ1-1	TGCGCCAGCAGCTTGGACGGTGGGTACGAGAACACTGAAGCTTTCTTT	CASSLDGGYENTEAFF
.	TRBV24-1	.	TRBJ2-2	TGTGCCACCTCAGGGGGGGACTTGACCGGGGAGCTGTTTTTT	CATSGGDLTGELFF
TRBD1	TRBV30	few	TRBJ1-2	TGTGCCTGGGAACAGGGACAGGGATTGGGAGGCTACACCTTC	CAWEQGQGLGGYTF
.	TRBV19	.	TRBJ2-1	TGTGCCAGTAGATATGATGGGACACCTTACAATGAGCAGTTCTTC	CASRYDGTPYNEQFF
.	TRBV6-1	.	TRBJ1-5	TGTGCCAGCAGTGAAGCGCTTTCCAGCAATCAGCCCCAGCATTTT	CASSEALSSNQPQHF
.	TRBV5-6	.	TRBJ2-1	TGTGCCAGCAGCTTGGGGGTCTTTTTCGACTCCTACAATGAGCAGTTCTTC	CASSLGVFFDSYNEQFF
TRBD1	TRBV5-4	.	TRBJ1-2	TGTGCCAGCAGTGCGGGACAGGGGGCATCAGACTATGGCTACACCTTC	CASSAGQGASDYGYTF
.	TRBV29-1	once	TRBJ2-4	TGCAGCGTTGGGGATATAGCCAAAAACATTCAGTACTTC	CSVGDIAKNIQYF
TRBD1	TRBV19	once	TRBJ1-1	TGTGCCAGTAGTATAAACAGGGGGAACACTGAAGCTTTCTTT	CASSINRGNTEAFF
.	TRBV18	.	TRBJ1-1	TGTGCCAGCTCACCACGCCGGGGGAACACTGAAGCTTTCTTT	CASSPRRGNTEAFF
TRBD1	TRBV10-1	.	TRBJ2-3	TGCGCCAGCAGTGCCGGGACAGAGAGCACAGATACGCAGTATTTT	CASSAGTESTDTQYF
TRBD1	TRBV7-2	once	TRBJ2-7	TGTGCCAGCAGCTTTCGGGACAGAACTACCTACGAGCAGTACTTC	CASSFRDRTTYEQYF
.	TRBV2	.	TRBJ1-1	TGTGCCAGCAGTGAAGCCAGGGTTTCAGCTTTCTTT	CASSEARVSAFF
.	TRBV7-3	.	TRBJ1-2	TGTGCCAGCAGCCCTACGATGAATTATGGCTACACCTTC	CASSPTMNYGYTF
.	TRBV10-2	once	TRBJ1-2	TGCGCCAGGGAGGGAGTTGGCTATGGCTACACCTTC	CAREGVGYGYTF
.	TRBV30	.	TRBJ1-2	TGTGCCTGGAGTGTGGGGCAGACTTTTGGCTACACCTTC	CAWSVGQTFGYTF
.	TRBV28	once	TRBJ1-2	TGTGCCAGCAGTTTACTCAGCCTGAGGACAGCTCGCAAAATGGACTATGGCTACACCTTC	CASSLLSLRTARKMDYGYTF
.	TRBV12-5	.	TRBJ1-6	TGTGCTAGTGGTTTGGTACTTCGGGGTTCGAATAATTCACCCCTCCACTTT	CASGLVLRGSNNSPLHF
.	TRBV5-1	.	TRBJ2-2	TGCGCCAGCAGCTTACAACTGCAAGGGGAGCTGTTTTTT	CASSLQLQGELFF
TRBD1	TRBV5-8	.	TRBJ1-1	TGTGCCAGCAGCTTGAGACAGGGGCCAAGGAACACTGAAGCTTTCTTT	CASSLRQGPRNTEAFF
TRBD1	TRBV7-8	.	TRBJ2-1	TGTGCCAGCAGCTTAGCCGGGCAGGGGGCAGTCAATGAGCAGTTCTTC	CASSLAGQGAVNEQFF
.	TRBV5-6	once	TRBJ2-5	TGTGCCAGCAGCTTGGAAGAGACCCAGTACTTC	CASSLEETQYF
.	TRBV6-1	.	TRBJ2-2	TGTGCCAGCAGTGAAGCGGACAGATTACCGAACACCGGGGAGCTGTTTTTT	CASSEADRLPNTGELFF
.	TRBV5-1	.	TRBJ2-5	TGCGCCAGCAGCCAAGGGACCAAAGAGACCCAGTACTTC	CASSQGTKETQYF
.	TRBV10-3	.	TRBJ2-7	TGTGCCATCAGAACAACAGGGACCCCTTCACGCGAGCAGTACTTC	CAIRTTGTPSREQYF
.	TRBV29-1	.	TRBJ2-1	TGCAGCGTTGTGCCCTACAATGAGCAGTTCTTC	CSVVPYNEQFF
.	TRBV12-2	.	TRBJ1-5	TGTGCAAGTCGCTTAGATGCAGGGACAGCGAATCAGCCCCAGCATTTT	CASRLDAGTANQPQHF
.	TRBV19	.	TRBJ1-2	TGTGCCAGTAGTATGGGGTCCGCATATGGCTACACCTTC	CASSMGSAYGYTF
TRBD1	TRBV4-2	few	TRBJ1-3	TGTGCCAGCAGCCAACTTCGGACAGGCACCTCTGGAAACACCATATATTTT	CASSQLRTGTSGNTIYF
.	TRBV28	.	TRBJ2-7	TGTGCCAGCAGTTTAAGTACAGGGACGACCTACGAGCAGTACTTC	CASSLSTGTTYEQYF
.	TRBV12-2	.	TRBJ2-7	TGTGCAAGTCGCTTAGCGCCGACAGGACGCTACGAGCAGTACTTC	CASRLAPTGRYEQYF
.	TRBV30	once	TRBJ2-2	TGTGCCTGGAGTGTCCTTCCCCCGCGGACAGCGAACACCGGGGAGCTGTTTTTT	CAWSVLPPRTANTGELFF
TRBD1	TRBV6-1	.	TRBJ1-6	TGTGCCAGCAGTGAATGGACAGGGGGCGGTGAACCCCTCCACTTT	CASSEWTGGGEPLHF
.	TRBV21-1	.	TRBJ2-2	TGTGCCAGCAGCAAGAAGTTGGAAGCCGGGACAGGGTATTCGATCACCGGGGAGCTGTTTTTT	CASSKKLEAGTGYSITGELFF
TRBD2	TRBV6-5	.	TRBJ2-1	TGTGCCAGCAGAGGGACTAGCGGGGTTAATGAGCAGTTCTTC	CASRGTSGVNEQFF
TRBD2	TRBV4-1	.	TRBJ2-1	TGCGCCAGCAGCCAAGATAGCGGGAGGATTTACTCCTACAATGAGCAGTTCTTC	CASSQDSGRIYSYNEQFF
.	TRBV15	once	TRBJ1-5	TGTGCCACCAGCAGAGACGGCGATAGCAATCAGCCCCAGCATTTT	CATSRDGDSNQPQHF
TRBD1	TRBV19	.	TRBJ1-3	TGTGCCAGCGGGACAGCTAACTCTGGAAACACCATATATTTT	CASGTANSGNTIYF
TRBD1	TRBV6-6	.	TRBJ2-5	TGTGCCAGCAGACCCACAGGGGAGAAGGAGACCCAGTACTTC	CASRPTGEKETQYF
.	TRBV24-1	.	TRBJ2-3	TGTGCCACCCAAGGCCCGAGCACAGATACGCAGTATTTT	CATQGPSTDTQYF
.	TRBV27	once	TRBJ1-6	TGTGCCAGCAGCCCATTTACGGGAGGGTCCTATAATTCACCCCTCCACTTT	CASSPFTGGSYNSPLHF
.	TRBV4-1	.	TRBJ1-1	TGCGCCAGCAGCCCAGCGGAAATGAACACTGAAGCTTTCTTT	CASSPAEMNTEAFF